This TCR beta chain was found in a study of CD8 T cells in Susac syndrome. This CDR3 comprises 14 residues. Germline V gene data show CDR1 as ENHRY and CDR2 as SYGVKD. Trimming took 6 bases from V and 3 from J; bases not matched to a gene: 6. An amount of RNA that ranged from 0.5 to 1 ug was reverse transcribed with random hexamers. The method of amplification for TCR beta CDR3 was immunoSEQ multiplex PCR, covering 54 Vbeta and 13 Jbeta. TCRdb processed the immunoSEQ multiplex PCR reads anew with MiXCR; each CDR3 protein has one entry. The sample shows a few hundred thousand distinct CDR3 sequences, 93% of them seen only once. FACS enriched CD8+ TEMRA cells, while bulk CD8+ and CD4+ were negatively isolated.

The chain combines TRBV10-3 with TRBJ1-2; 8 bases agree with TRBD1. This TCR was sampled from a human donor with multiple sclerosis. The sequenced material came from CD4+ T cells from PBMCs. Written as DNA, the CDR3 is TGTGCCATCAGAGACGGGACAGGCGACTATGGCTACACCTTC. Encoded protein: CAIRDGTGDYGYTF.